This TCR beta chain was retrieved from a study of cytomegalovirus exposure and HLA in healthy donors. Across the study: In terms of ancestry, the Caucasian-associated cluster contained 75% to 90% of the 300 to 400 genotyped donors.

The ends were cut back, 6 bases at V and 4 bases at J, with 19 bases in the middle. CDR1 LNHDA and CDR2 SQIVND come from the germline V gene (reference sequence). The CDR3 runs 15 residues. As for this clone: What it recognizes is unknown.

Points from the study as a whole: For most TCR beta V segments, an earlier analysis put the productive rate at about 90% or about 30% of the time. CMV antigen specificity was confirmed in vitro for a few CMV-associated chains. Later work found that TCR association rates differed between HLA loci; DRB1 had the most and HLA-C the fewest.

Amplification used 60 Vbeta primers and 13 Jbeta primers. Clones were sequenced by immunoSEQ multiplex PCR, and TCRdb holds only the in-frame ones, with some missing. Of 150,000 to 200,000 clones listed, 80% to 85% are singletons. This clonotype originated in a boy aged 5-17 years in good health and CMV-seronegative. V usage is TRBV19 and J usage is TRBJ2-7; D possibly corresponds to TRBD1 (5 bases). Sequencing input: PBMCs. CDR3 loop: CASSLGRVSSYEQYF. The CDR3 nucleotides read TGTGCCAGTAGCCTAGGCAGGGTGTCGTCTTACGAGCAGTACTTC.